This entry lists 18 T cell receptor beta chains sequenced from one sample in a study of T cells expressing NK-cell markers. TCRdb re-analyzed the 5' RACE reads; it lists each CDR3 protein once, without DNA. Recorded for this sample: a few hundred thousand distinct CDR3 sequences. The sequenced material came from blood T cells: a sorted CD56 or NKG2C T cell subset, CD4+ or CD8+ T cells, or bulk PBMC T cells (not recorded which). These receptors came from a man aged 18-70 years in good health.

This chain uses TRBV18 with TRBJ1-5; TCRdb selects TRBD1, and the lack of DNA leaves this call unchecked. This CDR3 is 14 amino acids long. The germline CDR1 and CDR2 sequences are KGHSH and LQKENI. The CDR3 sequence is CASSPQGGNQPQHF.

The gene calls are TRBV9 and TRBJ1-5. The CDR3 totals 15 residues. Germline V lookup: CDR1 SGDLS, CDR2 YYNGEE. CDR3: CASSVDPNGNQPQHF.

This chain's CDR3 is CASSLSGRETQYF. The chain carries TRBV9 and TRBJ2-5. The CDR3 length is 13 residues. Germline V CDR1 and CDR2: SGDLS, YYNGEE. Variable domain in full (rest from reference TRBV9 and TRBJ2-5): DSGVTQTPKHLITATGQRVTLRCSPRSGDLSVYWYQQSLDQGLQFLIQYYNGEERAKGNILERFSAQQFPDLHSELNLSSLELGDSALYFCASSLSGRETQYFGPGTRLLVL.

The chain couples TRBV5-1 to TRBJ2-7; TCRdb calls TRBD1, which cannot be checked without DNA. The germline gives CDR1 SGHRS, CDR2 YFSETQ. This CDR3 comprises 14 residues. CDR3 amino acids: CASSHPQGASEQYF.

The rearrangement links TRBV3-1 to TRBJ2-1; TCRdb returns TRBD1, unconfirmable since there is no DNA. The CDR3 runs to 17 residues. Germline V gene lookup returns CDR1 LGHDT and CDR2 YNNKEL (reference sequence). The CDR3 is CASSSWGVQGTRNEQFF.

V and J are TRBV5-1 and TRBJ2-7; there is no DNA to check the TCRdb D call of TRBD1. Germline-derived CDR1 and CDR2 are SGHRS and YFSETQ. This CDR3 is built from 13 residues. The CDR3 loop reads CARAGQGSYEQYF.

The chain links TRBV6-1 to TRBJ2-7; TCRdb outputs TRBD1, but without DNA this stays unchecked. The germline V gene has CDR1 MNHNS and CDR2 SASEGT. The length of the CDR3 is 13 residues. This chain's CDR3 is CASRLGQGNEQYF.

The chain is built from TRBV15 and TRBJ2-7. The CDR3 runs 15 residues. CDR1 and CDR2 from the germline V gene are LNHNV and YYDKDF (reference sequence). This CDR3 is CATSRVLTSTYEQYF.

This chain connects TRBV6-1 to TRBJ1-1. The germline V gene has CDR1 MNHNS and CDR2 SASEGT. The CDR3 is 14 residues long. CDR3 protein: CASSPFRGGAQAFF.

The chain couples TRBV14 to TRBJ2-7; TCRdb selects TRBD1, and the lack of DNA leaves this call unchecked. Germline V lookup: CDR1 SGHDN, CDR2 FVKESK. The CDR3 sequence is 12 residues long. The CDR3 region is CASSETGYEQYF.

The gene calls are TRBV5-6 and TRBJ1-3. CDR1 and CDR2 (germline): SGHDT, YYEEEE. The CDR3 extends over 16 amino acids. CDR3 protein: CASSSDFGVSGNTIYF.

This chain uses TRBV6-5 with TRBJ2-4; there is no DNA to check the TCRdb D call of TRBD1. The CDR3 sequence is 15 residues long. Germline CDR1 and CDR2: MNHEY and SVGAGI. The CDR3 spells CASSFKTGTKNIQYF.

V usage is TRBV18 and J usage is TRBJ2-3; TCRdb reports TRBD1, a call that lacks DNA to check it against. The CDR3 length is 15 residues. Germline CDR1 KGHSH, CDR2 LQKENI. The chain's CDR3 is CASSHDRVSTDTQYF.

The CDR3 loop is CASSSWTSFYEQYF. The gene calls are TRBV28 and TRBJ2-7; the D gene TCRdb calls, TRBD2, cannot be checked with no DNA. CDR1 MDHEN and CDR2 SYDVKM come from the germline V gene. The CDR3 consists of 14 residues.

This CDR3 is CASLAPYSTKQYF. The chain has TRBV25-1 and TRBJ2-7; checking the TCRdb D call of TRBD2 is not possible without DNA. Per the germline V gene, CDR1 is MGHDK and CDR2 is SYGVNS. The CDR3 length is 13 residues.

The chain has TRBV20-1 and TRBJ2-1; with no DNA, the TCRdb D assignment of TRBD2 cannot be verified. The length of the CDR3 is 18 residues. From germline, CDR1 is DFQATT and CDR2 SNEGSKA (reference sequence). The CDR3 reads CSARGAWLAGGSYNEQFF.

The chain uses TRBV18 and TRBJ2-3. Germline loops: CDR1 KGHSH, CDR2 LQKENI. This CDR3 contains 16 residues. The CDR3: CASSPRAGGSTDTQYF.

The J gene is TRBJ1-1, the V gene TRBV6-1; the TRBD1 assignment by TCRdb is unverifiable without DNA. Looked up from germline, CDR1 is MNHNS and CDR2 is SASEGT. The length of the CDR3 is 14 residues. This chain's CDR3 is CASSVVRGGTEAFF.